These T cell receptor beta chains were read from a single sample in a study of blood T cell repertoires in COVID-19. The protocol was immunoSEQ multiplex PCR, while the TCRdb copy is restricted to in-frame clones and leaves out a portion. The table shows over 50,000 clones, with 87% occurring only once. Source material: peripheral blood. These receptors all stem from a man in his 60s with acute or convalescent COVID-19. Both conserved end residues are part of each CDR3. Each record gives: V gene, CDR3 length, J gene, clone size, D gene, CDR3 protein, CDR3 DNA. A D gene is named only where the DNA matches it firmly. Only part of the rows carry a size: once, few, many, or a class if the clone is expanded.

TRBV5-5	16	TRBJ2-1	-	TRBD2	CASSLGAGALYNEQFF	TGTGCCAGCAGCTTGGGAGCGGGGGCCCTCTACAATGAGCAGTTCTTC
TRBV5-5	16	TRBJ1-1	once	TRBD1	CASSQERGRNFAEAFF	TGTGCCAGCAGCCAAGAAAGGGGGCGCAACTTCGCTGAAGCTTTCTTT
TRBV6-2/TRBV6-3	15	TRBJ2-1	once	TRBD2	CASSNGLADANEQFF	TGTGCCAGCAGTAACGGACTAGCGGATGCCAATGAGCAGTTCTTC
TRBV29-1	16	TRBJ2-3	-	TRBD2	CSVGGTSGGSTDTQYF	TGCAGCGTTGGAGGGACTAGCGGGGGAAGCACAGATACGCAGTATTTT
TRBV7-6	14	TRBJ1-1	few	TRBD1	CASSLLDRDKEAFF	TGTGCCAGCAGCTTACTGGACAGGGATAAGGAAGCTTTCTTT
TRBV5-6	15	TRBJ1-6	-	TRBD1	CASSPGQGVYSPLHF	TGTGCCAGCAGCCCGGGACAGGGGGTTTATTCACCCCTCCACTTT
TRBV27	17	TRBJ1-6	once	TRBD1	CASSSTGGFSYNSPLHF	TGTGCCAGCAGTTCAACAGGGGGATTCTCCTATAATTCACCCCTCCACTTT
TRBV7-3	13	TRBJ2-3	-	-	CASSPQGSDTQYF	TGTGCCAGCAGTCCACAGGGTTCAGATACGCAGTATTTT
TRBV2	13	TRBJ1-1	-	-	CASIRTQPQEAFF	TGTGCCAGCATTCGGACTCAACCCCAAGAAGCTTTCTTT
TRBV11-2	15	TRBJ2-5	-	TRBD1	CASSFDRVVRETQYF	TGTGCCAGCAGCTTTGACAGGGTAGTACGGGAGACCCAGTACTTC
TRBV30	12	TRBJ2-7	-	TRBD1	CAWMGTEPEQYF	TGTGCCTGGATGGGGACAGAACCCGAGCAGTACTTC
TRBV6-2/TRBV6-3	16	TRBJ1-2	-	TRBD1	CASSDYTGGTGYGYTF	TGTGCCAGCAGTGATTATACAGGGGGGACTGGCTATGGCTACACCTTC
TRBV7-8	13	TRBJ1-2	-	-	CASSRAAGQGYTF	TGTGCCAGCAGCCGGGCGGCAGGGCAAGGCTACACCTTC
TRBV4-2	16	TRBJ1-1	-	-	CASSQVLQGGVTEAFF	TGTGCCAGCAGCCAAGTCTTACAGGGCGGTGTCACTGAAGCTTTCTTT
TRBV27	11	TRBJ2-7	-	TRBD2	CASSGGYEQYF	TGTGCCAGCAGCGGGGGGTACGAGCAGTACTTC
TRBV2	13	TRBJ1-1	-	-	CASSGEWNTEAFF	TGTGCCAGCAGCGGGGAATGGAACACTGAAGCTTTCTTT
TRBV4-1	13	TRBJ1-2	-	-	CASSQGQSGDGTF	TGCGCCAGCAGCCAAGGGCAGTCAGGGGACGGGACCTTC
TRBV9	16	TRBJ1-1	-	TRBD1	CASSGASVPGQFEAFF	TGTGCCAGCAGCGGAGCCTCGGTCCCGGGACAGTTTGAAGCTTTCTTT
TRBV3-1/TRBV3-2	15	TRBJ1-2	once	-	CASSQDFQGNYGYTF	TGTGCCAGCAGCCAAGATTTTCAGGGGAACTATGGCTACACCTTC
TRBV10-3	14	TRBJ1-3	-	-	CAIRPDISGNTIYF	TGTGCCATCAGGCCCGACATCTCTGGAAACACCATATATTTT
TRBV7-8	16	TRBJ2-2	once	TRBD1	CASSLARQGRTGELFF	TGTGCCAGCAGCTTGGCTAGACAGGGTAGGACCGGGGAGCTGTTTTTT
TRBV4-2	15	TRBJ1-1	-	-	CASSQGGYRPDEAFF	TGTGCCAGCAGCCAAGGAGGTTATCGGCCGGATGAAGCTTTCTTT
TRBV4-2	15	TRBJ2-7	-	TRBD1	CASSLGGQVTYEQYF	TGTGCCAGCAGCCTTGGGGGACAGGTGACCTACGAGCAGTACTTC
TRBV2	18	TRBJ2-7	-	TRBD2	CASTDRPSGLAERYEQYF	TGTGCCAGCACCGATCGGCCCTCGGGACTAGCGGAACGCTACGAGCAGTACTTC
TRBV10-2	15	TRBJ1-3	-	-	CASTSDSFSGNTIYF	TGCGCCAGCACCTCAGACAGTTTCTCTGGAAACACCATATATTTT
TRBV19	17	TRBJ1-2	-	-	CASSIRNKAGSNYGYTF	TGTGCCAGTAGTATAAGAAATAAGGCGGGCAGCAACTATGGCTACACCTTC
TRBV11-3	11	TRBJ1-5	-	-	CASSLVLPQHF	TGTGCCAGCAGCTTAGTGCTACCCCAGCATTTT
TRBV11-2	15	TRBJ1-3	-	-	CASSFRGSSGNTIYF	TGTGCCAGCAGCTTTAGGGGGAGCTCTGGAAACACCATATATTTT
TRBV18	16	TRBJ1-5	-	TRBD1	CASSPPGTGGRQPQHF	TGTGCCAGCTCACCGCCCGGGACAGGGGGACGTCAGCCCCAGCATTTT
TRBV19	14	TRBJ1-1	-	-	CASSMGSGETEAFF	TGTGCCAGTAGTATGGGATCAGGGGAGACTGAAGCTTTCTTT
TRBV5-4	15	TRBJ1-4	-	-	CASSRGGGGNEKLFF	TGTGCCAGCAGCCGGGGAGGGGGGGGAAATGAAAAACTGTTTTTT
TRBV5-1	14	TRBJ2-3	-	-	CASRPDSSTDTQYF	TGCGCCAGCAGGCCTGACAGCTCCACAGATACGCAGTATTTT
TRBV5-6	13	TRBJ1-1	-	TRBD1	CASSYYRGSEAFF	TGTGCCAGCAGTTATTACAGGGGCTCTGAAGCTTTCTTT
TRBV20-1	15	TRBJ2-1	-	-	CSASTPGGPYNEQFF	TGCAGTGCTAGTACACCCGGGGGGCCCTACAATGAGCAGTTCTTC
TRBV2	12	TRBJ1-1	-	-	CASNSPPGGAFF	TGTGCCAGCAATTCCCCGCCCGGGGGGGCTTTCTTT
TRBV7-3	16	TRBJ2-3	-	TRBD2	CASSSGLGEDTDTQYF	TGTGCCAGCAGCTCGGGACTAGGAGAAGACACAGATACGCAGTATTTT
TRBV30	12	TRBJ1-1	-	-	CAWAEGGFKAFF	TGTGCCTGGGCCGAAGGGGGATTCAAGGCTTTCTTT
TRBV9	19	TRBJ1-2	-	TRBD1	CASSVAGGAGGESNYGYTF	TGTGCCAGCAGCGTAGCTGGGGGGGCAGGGGGCGAGTCGAACTATGGCTACACCTTC
TRBV30	15	TRBJ2-3	-	-	CAWRGRGHLADTQYF	TGTGCCTGGAGGGGGCGGGGGCATTTGGCAGATACGCAGTATTTT
TRBV12-3/TRBV12-4	12	TRBJ1-6	-	-	CASRQANSPLHF	TGTGCCAGCAGACAGGCGAATTCACCCCTCCACTTT
TRBV4-3	14	TRBJ1-2	once	-	CASSQLLGGHGYTF	TGCGCCAGCAGCCAATTGCTGGGGGGACATGGCTACACCTTC
TRBV18	21	TRBJ1-1	once	TRBD1	CASSPREDRSSSGLGRTEAFF	TGTGCCAGCTCCCCCAGGGAGGACAGGAGCAGTTCCGGGTTGGGGAGGACTGAAGCTTTCTTT